These 22 T cell receptor beta chains originate from one sample sequenced in a study of T cell responses to AZD1222 COVID-19 vaccine listed by TCRdb under 2021. This specimen's time point label, interpreted: about 28 days (+/-7) after the second vaccine dose. Libraries were built with the immunoSEQ multiplex PCR assay. TCRdb stores this immuneACCESS table with in-frame sequences only. Part of the clones is absent; in the studies checked, under half of the shortfall reflects unresolved V genes, and no reason is known for the rest. The sample table shows tens of thousands of clones, and approximately 86% are seen once. Less than 9% of the sample lies in the top ten. Sequencing used peripheral blood, obtained 28 days after the second AZD1222 dose. These TCRs come from an adult who received the AZD1222 COVID-19 vaccine.

V is TRBV6-5 and J is TRBJ1-2; 7 positions match TRBD1. V lost 5 bases to trimming and J lost 3 bases; unmatched junction nucleotides: 3. This CDR3 comprises 13 residues. In germline, CDR1 is MNHEY, CDR2 SVGAGI. CDR3 sequence reads: CASSPGTDYGYTF. CDR3 nucleotide sequence: TGTGCCAGCAGTCCCGGGACAGACTATGGCTACACCTTC.

The CDR3 spells CASSPPVQSGAFF. CDR3 nucleotide sequence: TGTGCCAGCTCACCACCGGTCCAGTCGGGGGCTTTCTTT. The chain carries TRBV18 and TRBJ1-1; D remains ambiguous. Germline assignment: CDR1 KGHSH and CDR2 LQKENI. This CDR3 region has 13 residues. Trimming removed 0 bases at V and 11 bases at J, with 13 bases between.

V and J are TRBV11-2 and TRBJ1-3; D is unresolved. V shed 3 bases and J shed 0 bases, with 6 bases lying between them. The CDR3 spans 14 residues. Per the germline V gene, CDR1 is SGHAT and CDR2 is FQNNGV. The CDR3 DNA follows: TGTGCCAGCAGCTTTAGGCTCTCTGGAAACACCATATATTTT. The encoded protein is CASSFRLSGNTIYF.

This clone showed up just once. The chain couples TRBV30 to TRBJ1-2; 7 bases align to TRBD1. This CDR3 has 14 residues. The V gene's germline CDR1 is GTSNPN and CDR2 SVGIG (reference sequence). Unmatched junction bases numbered 9, after V lost 5 bases and J lost 3 bases. For the CDR3, the DNA is TGTGCCTGGGCCAATGCAGGGGGATACTATGGCTACACCTTC. Translating it yields CAWANAGGYYGYTF.

The chain links TRBV12-3 or TRBV12-4 to TRBJ1-2; tentative D call: TRBD1 (6 bases). V dropped 6 bases and J dropped 5 bases, with 13 bases sitting between them. This CDR3 region has 13 residues. The CDR3 reads CASSPGDRYGYTF. As DNA, the CDR3 is TGTGCCAGCAGCCCAGGGGATCGGTATGGCTACACCTTC.

The chain couples TRBV5-4 to TRBJ2-7, with a tentative D call TRBD1 (7 bases). V was pared by 2 bases and J by 4 bases, with 13 bases between. The CDR3 has 14 residues. The germline CDR1 and CDR2 sequences are SGHNT and YYREEE (reference sequence). The CDR3 reads CASSLEGAGYEQYF. The CDR3 bases are TGTGCCAGCAGCTTAGAGGGGGCGGGATACGAGCAGTACTTC.

The CDR3 protein is CASSSGGGEDQPQHF. The DNA of the CDR3 is TGTGCCAGCAGCTCCGGGGGGGGAGAAGATCAGCCCCAGCATTTT. The chain joins TRBV6-2 or TRBV6-3 to TRBJ1-5; a possible D gene is TRBD1 (5 bases). V gave up 6 bases and J gave up 5 bases, with 17 bases separating them. The V gene's germline CDR1 is MNHEY and CDR2 SVGEGT. CDR3 length: 15 residues.

The genes are TRBV18 and TRBJ1-2; D may be TRBD1 (5 bases). CDR3 size: 13 residues. Per the germline V gene, CDR1 is KGHSH and CDR2 is LQKENI. Trimming took 2 bases from V and 7 from J, leaving 11 bases between them. The CDR3 is CASSPGTVSGYTF. The CDR3 DNA follows: TGTGCCAGCTCACCAGGGACCGTGTCTGGCTACACCTTC.

V gene TRBV24-1 combines with J gene TRBJ2-7; 7 bases fit TRBD2. This CDR3 is 12 amino acids long. Trimming removed 7 bases from V and 6 bases from J; junction bases left unmatched: 5. Germline V lookup: CDR1 KGHDR, CDR2 SFDVKD. Here the CDR3 DNA reads TGTGCCACCAGCAGGTCGGGGGGCGAGCAGTACTTC. It translates to CATSRSGGEQYF.

The gene calls are TRBV6-5 and TRBJ2-1, with a weak D call TRBD1 (5 bases). The germline CDR1 and CDR2 sequences are MNHEY and SVGAGI. The CDR3 runs 13 residues. Trimming stripped 8 bases from V and 9 bases from J, with 17 bases between. The CDR3 reads CASGRPSRGEQFF. CDR3 DNA sequence: TGTGCCAGCGGCAGGCCTTCTAGGGGTGAGCAGTTCTTC.

This chain joins TRBV28 and TRBJ1-1; 12 positions match TRBD1. CDR1 and CDR2 (germline): MDHEN, SYDVKM. V trimming: 6 bases; J trimming: 0 bases; junction bases outside the gene matches: 14. There are 19 residues in the CDR3. The DNA for the CDR3 is TGTGCCAGCAGAAAACATCCCGGGACAGGGGGCATTATGAACACTGAAGCTTTCTTT. Amino acid sequence: CASRKHPGTGGIMNTEAFF.

V and J are TRBV4-2 and TRBJ2-3; 10 bases map to TRBD2. The CDR3 length is 16 residues. J gave up 1 base and V 0 bases, and 1 base lay outside the gene matches. Germline CDR1 reads LGHNA; CDR2 reads YNFKEQ. Written as DNA, the CDR3 is TGTGCCAGCAGCCAAGATCTAGCGGGGGGCACAGATACGCAGTATTTT. As protein: CASSQDLAGGTDTQYF.

In this sample, this clone turned up a few times. This chain uses TRBV6-1 with TRBJ2-7; 8 bases align to TRBD2. The germline V gene encodes CDR1 MNHNS and CDR2 SASEGT. V lost 1 base and J lost 2; bases outside the gene matches: 13. The CDR3 length is 18 residues. The CDR3 nucleotides are TGTGCCAGCAGTGAAGTGGAAGTCCAAAGCGGGAGACCCTACGAGCAGTACTTC. Translating gives CASSEVEVQSGRPYEQYF.

The chain links TRBV12-3 or TRBV12-4 to TRBJ1-5, with 8 bases matching TRBD1. The junction had 5 bases not matched to a gene; V was cut back by 6 bases and J by 7 bases. The CDR3 spans 13 residues. The chain's CDR3 is CASRPAGGQPQHF. The CDR3 nucleotides are TGTGCCAGCAGACCTGCAGGGGGCCAGCCCCAGCATTTT.

Comment on this clone: Sequence at one end of the junction differs from germline and may be a read error. The rearrangement links TRBV7-7 to TRBJ1-5, with TRBD1 identical over 8 bases. The CDR3 loop spans 18 amino acids. The germline CDR1 and CDR2 sequences are SSHAT and FNYEAQ (reference sequence). The CDR3 loop reads CASTLGDRSYLSNQPQHF. CDR3 bases: TGTGCTAGCACCCTGGGGGACAGGTCCTACCTTAGCAATCAGCCCCAGCATTTT.

The table lists this clone with a few counts. V and J are TRBV9 and TRBJ2-5; 8 nucleotides match TRBD1. The CDR3 is 14 amino acids. The V segment lost 3 bases and the J segment 4 bases; nucleotides outside the gene matches: 5. In germline, CDR1 is SGDLS, CDR2 YYNGEE. CDR3 bases: TGTGCCAGCAGCGAGGGACAGGCACGAGAGACCCAGTACTTC. Translation gives CASSEGQARETQYF.

In its sample, this clone was seen once. This chain links TRBV6-2 or TRBV6-3 with TRBJ2-6, with a possible D match to TRBD1 (7 bases). V was trimmed by 2 bases and J by 1 base, leaving 21 bases between them. The CDR3 contains 20 residues. Germline CDR1 is MNHEY and CDR2 is SVGEGT. The CDR3 nucleotides read TGTGCCAGCAGTTACCGCTACAGGGGCGGGGTCCAGTCTGGGGCCAACGTCCTGACTTTC. Translating gives CASSYRYRGGVQSGANVLTF.

The V call is TRBV21-1, the J call TRBJ1-5. TRBV21-1 is annotated as a pseudogene. The CDR3 length is 13 residues. The CDR3 bases are TGTGCCAGTGATAGAGGGTTAGATCAGCCCCAGCATTTT. This sequence encodes CASDRGLDQPQHF.

This chain connects TRBV9 to TRBJ2-5, with D unclear. V shed 0 bases and J shed 4 bases, with 4 bases lying between them. CDR1 and CDR2 from the germline V gene are SGDLS and YYNGEE. The CDR3 spans 12 residues. The CDR3 DNA reads TGTGCCAGCAGCGTAGGGGGAGAGACCCAGTACTTC. It encodes CASSVGGETQYF.

The J gene is TRBJ2-7, the V gene TRBV21-1; the D segment call TRBD1 is taken from the table without a DNA check. TRBV21-1 is flagged as a pseudogene. The CDR3 sequence is 12 residues long. The CDR3 sequence: CASASRVYEQYF. DNA of the CDR3: TGTGCCAGCGCCAGCAGGGTCTACGAGCAGTACTTC.

The rearrangement links TRBV4-1 to TRBJ1-5, with no clear D. The V end was cut by 4 bases, the J end by 13 bases, with 20 bases between. Germline values: CDR1 MGHRA, CDR2 YSYEKL. The CDR3 contains 14 residues. The DNA for the CDR3 is TGCGCCAGCAGCCCGAACCGAGGGAAGGCAGGTCAGCATTTT. Its protein is CASSPNRGKAGQHF.

V is TRBV5-1 and J is TRBJ2-5; possibly TRBD1 for D (6 bases). CDR1 SGHRS and CDR2 YFSETQ come from the germline V gene. The CDR3 runs to 14 residues. V lost 0 bases and J lost 1, with 7 bases in between. The CDR3 DNA sequence: TGCGCCAGCAGCTTGGTACAGGGCCAAGAGACCCAGTACTTC. Protein: CASSLVQGQETQYF.